This T cell receptor beta chain was captured in a study of T cells after somatic rescue of genetic block. J was trimmed by 2 bases and V by 9 bases; bases with no gene match: 10. Germline V CDR1 and CDR2: LNHDA, SQIVND (reference sequence). The CDR3 contains 14 residues. The repertoire was sequenced with immunoSEQ multiplex PCR; TCRdb's copy has only in-frame clones and lacks some. Of some 68,000 clones in the sample, roughly 93% were seen once. The TCR comes from a man aged 25-45 years. The specimen sequenced was peripheral blood mononuclear cells (PBMCs). This chain links TRBV19 with TRBJ2-7, with 7 bases that match TRBD1. CDR3 residues: CASTPTGWAYEQYF. The CDR3 nucleotides read TGTGCCAGCACACCGACAGGGTGGGCCTACGAGCAGTACTTC.